This T cell receptor beta chain was sequenced in a study of OX40 agonist ivuxolimab in advanced cancers. Looking at the study overall: People who had prior anti-PD-1, anti-PD-L1 or anti-CTLA-4 therapy could take part, and roughly 44% had some.

Germline V gene sequence: CDR1 LGHNA, CDR2 YSLEER. The CDR3 runs to 17 residues. Unmatched junction bases numbered 5, after V lost 0 bases and J lost 4 bases. Profiling relied on immunoSEQ multiplex PCR, and the TCRdb table lists in-frame clones only, not all of them. The profile shows some 40,000 clones, 70% to 90% of them singletons. The chain uses TRBV4-3 and TRBJ2-3, with TRBD1 identical over 12 bases. This sequence was found in an adult with an advanced solid tumor such as melanoma, head and neck, liver or kidney cancer. This sample comprised CD4+ or CD8+ T cells sorted from blood, obtained in a trial of the OX40 agonist ivuxolimab. The CDR3 DNA reads TGCGCCAGCAGCCAAGATTCGGGGACAGGGGGCGCAGATACGCAGTATTTT. Residues: CASSQDSGTGGADTQYF.